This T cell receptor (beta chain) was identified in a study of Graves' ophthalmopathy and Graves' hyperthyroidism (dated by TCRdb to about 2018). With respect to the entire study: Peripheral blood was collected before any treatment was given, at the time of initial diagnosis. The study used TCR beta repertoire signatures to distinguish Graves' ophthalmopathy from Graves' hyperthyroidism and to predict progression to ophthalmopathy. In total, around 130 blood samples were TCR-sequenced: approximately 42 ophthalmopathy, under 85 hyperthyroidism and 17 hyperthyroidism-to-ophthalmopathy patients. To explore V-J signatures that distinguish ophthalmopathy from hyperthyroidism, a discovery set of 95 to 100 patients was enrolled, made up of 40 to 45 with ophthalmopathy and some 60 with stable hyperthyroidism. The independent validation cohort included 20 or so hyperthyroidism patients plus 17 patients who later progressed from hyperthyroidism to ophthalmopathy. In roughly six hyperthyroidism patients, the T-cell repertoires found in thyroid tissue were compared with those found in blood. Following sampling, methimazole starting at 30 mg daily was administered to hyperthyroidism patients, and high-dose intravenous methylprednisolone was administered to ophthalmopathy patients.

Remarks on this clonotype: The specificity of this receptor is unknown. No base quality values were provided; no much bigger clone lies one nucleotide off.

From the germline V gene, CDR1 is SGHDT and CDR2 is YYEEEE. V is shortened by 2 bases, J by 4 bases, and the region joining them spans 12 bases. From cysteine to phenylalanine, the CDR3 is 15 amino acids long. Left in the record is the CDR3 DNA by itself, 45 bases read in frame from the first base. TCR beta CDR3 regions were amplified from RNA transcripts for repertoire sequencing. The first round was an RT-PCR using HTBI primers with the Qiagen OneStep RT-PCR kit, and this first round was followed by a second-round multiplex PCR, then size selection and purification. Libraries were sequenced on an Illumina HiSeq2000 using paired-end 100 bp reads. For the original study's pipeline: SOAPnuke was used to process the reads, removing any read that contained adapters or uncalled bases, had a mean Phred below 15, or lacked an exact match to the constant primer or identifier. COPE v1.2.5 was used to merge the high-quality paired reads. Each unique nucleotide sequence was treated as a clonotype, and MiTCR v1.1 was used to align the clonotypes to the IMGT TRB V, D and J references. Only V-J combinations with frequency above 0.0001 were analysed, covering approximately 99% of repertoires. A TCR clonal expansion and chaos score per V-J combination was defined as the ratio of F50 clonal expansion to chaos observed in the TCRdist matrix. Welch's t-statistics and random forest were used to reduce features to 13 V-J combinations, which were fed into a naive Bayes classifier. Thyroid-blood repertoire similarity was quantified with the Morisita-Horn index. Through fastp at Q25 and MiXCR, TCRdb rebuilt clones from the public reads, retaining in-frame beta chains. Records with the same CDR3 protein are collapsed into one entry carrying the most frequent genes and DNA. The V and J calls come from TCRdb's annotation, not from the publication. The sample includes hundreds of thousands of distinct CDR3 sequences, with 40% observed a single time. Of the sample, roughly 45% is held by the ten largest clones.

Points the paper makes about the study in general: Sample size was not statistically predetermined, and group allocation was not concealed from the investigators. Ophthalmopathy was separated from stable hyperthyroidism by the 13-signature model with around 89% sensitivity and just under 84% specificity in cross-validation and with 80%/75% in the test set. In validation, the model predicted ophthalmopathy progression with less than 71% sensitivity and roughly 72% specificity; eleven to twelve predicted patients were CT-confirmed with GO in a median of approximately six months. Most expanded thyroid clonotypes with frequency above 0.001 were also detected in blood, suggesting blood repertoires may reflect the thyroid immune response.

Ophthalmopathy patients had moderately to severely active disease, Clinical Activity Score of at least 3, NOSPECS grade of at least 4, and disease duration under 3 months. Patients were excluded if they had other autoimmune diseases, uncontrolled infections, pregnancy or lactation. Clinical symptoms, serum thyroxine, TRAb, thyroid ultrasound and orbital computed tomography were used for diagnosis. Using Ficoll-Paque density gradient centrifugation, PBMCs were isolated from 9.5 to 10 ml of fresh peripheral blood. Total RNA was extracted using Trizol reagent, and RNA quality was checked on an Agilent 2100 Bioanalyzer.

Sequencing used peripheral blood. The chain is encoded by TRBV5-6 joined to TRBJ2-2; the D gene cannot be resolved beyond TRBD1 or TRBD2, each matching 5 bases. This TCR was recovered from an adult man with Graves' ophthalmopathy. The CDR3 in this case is CASSFGGEGTGELFF. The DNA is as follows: TGTGCCAGCAGCTTTGGGGGAGAGGGCACCGGGGAGCTGTTTTTT.